This TCR beta chain was identified in a study of blood T cell repertoires in COVID-19. Profiled with immunoSEQ multiplex PCR; TCRdb holds only in-frame clones, not every one. The table includes about 300,000 clones, roughly nine tenths detected once. V lost 4 bases and J lost 4, with 12 bases in between. The CDR3 covers 14 residues. CDR1 is SGHRS and CDR2 is YFSETQ in the germline V gene. This clonotype originated in a woman aged 50 to 60 who had been exposed to COVID-19. Material: PBMCs or T cells enriched from blood (not recorded which). This sequence joins TRBV5-1 and TRBJ2-1; D might be TRBD1 (6 bases). CDR3 coding DNA: TGCGCCAGCAGCGCCGTACAGGGATACAATGAGCAGTTCTTC. Its translation is CASSAVQGYNEQFF.